The present TCR beta chain was sequenced within a study of human T cells and chemical hapten exposure. As to time point: pre-sensitization, week 0. Treatment described: therapeutic diphenylcyclopropenone sensitization with weekly scalp DPC. One entry per CDR3 protein results from TCRdb running MiXCR on the RACE reads. The sample includes 270,000 or so distinct CDR3 sequences, approximately 7.5% of them seen just once. CDR3 size: 15 residues. V lost 8 bases, J lost 0 bases, and 16 bases lay in between. In germline, CDR1 is MNHEY, CDR2 SMNVEV (reference sequence). The gene calls are TRBV27 and TRBJ1-1; maybe TRBD1 (5 bases). Here the sequenced sample was whole blood, taken in connection with sensitization to the hapten diphenylcyclopropenone (DPC). The receptor was isolated from a man between 18 and 35 years old with alopecia areata. Some clones in this sample may be carry-over from other donors' samples. CDR3 sequence: CASGRAADMNTEAFF. Here the CDR3 DNA reads TGTGCCAGCGGCAGGGCAGCCGATATGAACACTGAAGCTTTCTTT.